This T cell receptor beta chain was recorded in a study of identical twins. TCRdb passed the 5' RACE reads through MiXCR, listing each CDR3 protein once. The sample includes some 630,000 distinct CDR3 sequences, under 8.5% seen only once; the top ten take 1.6%. The CDR3 is 15 residues long. Trimming removed 4 bases from V and 3 bases from J, with 15 bases in between. The same specimen was also included in a second study, on yellow fever vaccine responses in identical twins.

This receptor was identified in a woman between 18 and 29 years old in good health. The specimen sequenced was PBMCs. The V call is TRBV12-3 or TRBV12-4, the J call TRBJ1-2; possible D gene TRBD1, 5 bases. CDR3 sequence (DNA): TGTGCCAGCAGTTCCAGATCCCGAGGGGACTATGGCTACACCTTC. It is translated as CASSSRSRGDYGYTF.